A selection of T cell receptor beta chains follows, all from one sample in a study of shared clonotypes between healthy human individuals. Sequencing was performed with immunoSEQ multiplex PCR; in TCRdb, only in-frame clones are kept and a portion is missing. The table has 450,000 to 600,000 clones, 79% seen once. Sequencing was carried out using PBMCs. Source of these receptors: a woman between 40 and 50 years old in good health. Some clones in this sample may be carry-over from other donors' samples. Both conserved end residues are part of each CDR3. D genes are given only for firm matches. Clone size is not always given. Where it is, it says once, few, many or a class for expanded clones.

J: TRBJ1-2
size: NA
D: NA
V: TRBV15
CDR3: CATSRDRGGPNYGYTF
DNA: TGTGCCACCAGCAGAGATCGGGGGGGCCCCAACTATGGCTACACCTTC

J: TRBJ1-5
size: NA
D: NA
V: TRBV7-9
CDR3: CASSRGLGNQPQHF
DNA: TGTGCCAGCTCCCGTGGGCTTGGCAATCAGCCCCAGCATTTT

J: TRBJ2-7
size: many
D: NA
V: TRBV6-6
CDR3: CASSRTAYEQYF
DNA: TGTGCCAGCAGTAGGACAGCCTACGAGCAGTACTTC

J: TRBJ1-2
size: few
D: NA
V: TRBV6-1
CDR3: CASSETDYGYTF
DNA: TGTGCCAGCAGTGAAACAGACTATGGCTACACCTTC

J: TRBJ1-1
size: NA
D: NA
V: TRBV5-1
CDR3: CASSFVGTEAFF
DNA: TGCGCCAGCAGCTTCGTCGGGACTGAAGCTTTCTTT

J: TRBJ2-5
size: NA
D: NA
V: TRBV18
CDR3: CASSPPVQETQYF
DNA: TGTGCCAGCTCACCACCTGTCCAAGAGACCCAGTACTTC

J: TRBJ1-1
size: NA
D: NA
V: TRBV6-4
CDR3: CASSEDLNTEAFF
DNA: TGTGCCAGCAGTGAGGATTTGAACACTGAAGCTTTCTTT

J: TRBJ1-6
size: NA
D: NA
V: TRBV29-1
CDR3: CSVAGNINSPLHF
DNA: TGCAGCGTTGCAGGGAATATTAATTCACCCCTCCACTTT

J: TRBJ1-2
size: NA
D: TRBD1
V: TRBV6-1
CDR3: CASSEEGTGVHGYTF
DNA: TGTGCCAGCAGTGAAGAAGGGACAGGGGTCCATGGCTACACCTTC

J: TRBJ2-7
size: NA
D: NA
V: TRBV7-9
CDR3: CASTPESGSDNEQYF
DNA: TGTGCCAGCACCCCCGAGTCCGGGAGTGACAACGAGCAGTACTTC

J: TRBJ1-4
size: NA
D: TRBD1
V: TRBV7-9
CDR3: CASSIGQGRTTNEKLFF
DNA: TGTGCCAGCAGCATAGGACAGGGCCGTACAACTAATGAAAAACTGTTTTTT

J: TRBJ2-7
size: many
D: TRBD2
V: TRBV7-9
CDR3: CASGPGLAEYEQYF
DNA: TGTGCCAGCGGCCCGGGACTAGCGGAATACGAGCAGTACTTC

J: TRBJ2-3
size: NA
D: TRBD2
V: TRBV2
CDR3: CAKSLAGGLGGTQYF
DNA: TGTGCCAAAAGTCTAGCGGGAGGCCTTGGAGGCACGCAGTATTTT

J: TRBJ2-2
size: NA
D: NA
V: TRBV28
CDR3: CASSSPGGNTGELFF
DNA: TGTGCCAGCAGTTCCCCGGGCGGGAACACCGGGGAGCTGTTTTTT

J: TRBJ1-1
size: NA
D: NA
V: TRBV6-1
CDR3: CASSETTEYTEAFF
DNA: TGTGCCAGCAGTGAAACCACAGAGTACACTGAAGCTTTCTTT

J: TRBJ1-2
size: NA
D: NA
V: TRBV6-1
CDR3: CASSDLAGANYGYTF
DNA: TGTGCCAGCAGTGATCTGGCAGGGGCTAACTATGGCTACACCTTC

J: TRBJ2-3
size: NA
D: NA
V: TRBV5-1
CDR3: CASSVLTGEDTQYF
DNA: TGCGCCAGCAGCGTACTCACCGGGGAGGATACGCAGTATTTT

J: TRBJ2-5
size: NA
D: TRBD1
V: TRBV28
CDR3: CASRQGVETQYF
DNA: TGTGCCAGCCGACAGGGGGTCGAGACCCAGTACTTC

J: TRBJ2-1
size: NA
D: NA
V: TRBV7-2
CDR3: CASSNAAAYNEQFF
DNA: TGTGCCAGCAGCAACGCAGCAGCCTACAATGAGCAGTTCTTC

J: TRBJ1-2
size: NA
D: NA
V: TRBV9
CDR3: CASSVVGGRGYTF
DNA: TGTGCCAGCAGCGTAGTTGGGGGTCGAGGCTACACCTTC

J: TRBJ1-6
size: NA
D: NA
V: TRBV5-6
CDR3: CASSWQGPYNSPLHF
DNA: TGTGCCAGCAGCTGGCAGGGACCCTATAATTCACCCCTCCACTTT

J: TRBJ2-7
size: NA
D: TRBD1
V: TRBV28
CDR3: CASRWTGGAASSSYEQYF
DNA: TGTGCCAGCAGATGGACAGGGGGCGCGGCTAGCAGCTCCTACGAGCAGTACTTC

J: TRBJ2-3
size: NA
D: NA
V: TRBV10-1
CDR3: CASSESGTDTQYF
DNA: TGCGCCAGCAGTGAGTCTGGCACAGATACGCAGTATTTT

J: TRBJ2-7
size: NA
D: NA
V: TRBV29-1
CDR3: CSVEDRGVGLSF
DNA: TGCAGCGTTGAAGATAGGGGTGTCGGACTTTCCTTC

J: TRBJ2-4
size: NA
D: NA
V: TRBV29-1
CDR3: CSVYLTVTSKNIQYF
DNA: TGCAGCGTCTATTTGACAGTTACCTCCAAAAACATTCAGTACTTC

J: TRBJ1-4
size: NA
D: NA
V: TRBV7-9
CDR3: CASSPGWEDEKLFF
DNA: TGTGCCAGCAGCCCAGGGTGGGAGGATGAAAAACTGTTTTTT

J: TRBJ2-2
size: NA
D: NA
V: TRBV18
CDR3: CASSPGGGWAPELFF
DNA: TGTGCCAGCTCACCCGGCGGGGGCTGGGCCCCGGAGCTGTTTTTT

J: TRBJ2-1
size: many
D: NA
V: TRBV11-3
CDR3: CASSLRPGSYNEQFF
DNA: TGTGCCAGCAGCTTACGACCGGGGAGCTACAATGAGCAGTTCTTC

J: TRBJ2-6
size: NA
D: NA
V: TRBV6-6
CDR3: CASRAGANVLTF
DNA: TGTGCCAGCAGAGCTGGGGCCAACGTCCTGACTTTC

J: TRBJ2-7
size: NA
D: NA
V: TRBV30
CDR3: CAWATIIPYEQYF
DNA: TGTGCCTGGGCGACTATCATTCCGTACGAGCAGTACTTC

J: TRBJ2-2
size: NA
D: NA
V: TRBV11-2
CDR3: CASSSGNRATGELFF
DNA: TGTGCCAGCAGCTCTGGGAATAGGGCCACCGGGGAGCTGTTTTTT

J: TRBJ2-5
size: NA
D: TRBD2
V: TRBV7-9
CDR3: CASSLGGSGGQETQYF
DNA: TGTGCCAGCAGCTTAGGGGGTAGCGGGGGACAAGAGACCCAGTACTTC

J: TRBJ2-7
size: NA
D: TRBD2
V: TRBV6-6
CDR3: CASSPLAGGLYEQYF
DNA: TGTGCCAGCAGTCCGCTAGCGGGAGGGCTCTACGAGCAGTACTTC

J: TRBJ2-4
size: NA
D: TRBD2
V: TRBV15
CDR3: CATSRDLGLAGGKKNIQYF
DNA: TGTGCCACCAGCAGAGATCTTGGACTAGCGGGAGGAAAGAAAAACATTCAGTACTTC

J: TRBJ2-6
size: NA
D: TRBD1
V: TRBV6-6
CDR3: CASKGQGNSGANVLTF
DNA: TGTGCCAGCAAGGGACAGGGTAACTCTGGGGCCAACGTCCTGACTTTC

J: TRBJ2-5
size: NA
D: NA
V: TRBV7-3
CDR3: CASSLTGGNGETQYF
DNA: TGTGCCAGCAGCTTAACCGGGGGAAATGGGGAGACCCAGTACTTC

J: TRBJ1-1
size: few
D: NA
V: TRBV7-9
CDR3: CASSLSGGTEAFF
DNA: TGTGCCAGCAGCTTATCGGGGGGCACTGAAGCTTTCTTT

J: TRBJ2-5
size: NA
D: NA
V: TRBV2
CDR3: CASAGFGTQYF
DNA: TGTGCCAGCGCAGGTTTTGGGACCCAGTACTTC

J: TRBJ2-3
size: NA
D: TRBD1
V: TRBV2
CDR3: CASSGQGGSTDTQYF
DNA: TGTGCCAGCAGTGGACAGGGGGGTAGCACAGATACGCAGTATTTT

J: TRBJ1-1
size: NA
D: NA
V: TRBV25-1
CDR3: CASKVAENTEAFF
DNA: TGTGCCAGCAAAGTCGCTGAGAACACTGAAGCTTTCTTT

J: TRBJ2-3
size: NA
D: NA
V: TRBV6-1
CDR3: CASSEWQDTQYF
DNA: TGTGCCAGCAGTGAATGGCAAGATACGCAGTATTTT

J: TRBJ2-1
size: NA
D: TRBD2
V: TRBV9
CDR3: CASSPRLADYNEQFF
DNA: TGTGCCAGCAGCCCCCGACTAGCGGATTACAATGAGCAGTTCTTC

J: TRBJ2-4
size: few
D: TRBD2
V: TRBV7-2
CDR3: CASSFLSGTSGSLQYF
DNA: TGTGCCAGCAGCTTCTTATCCGGGACTAGCGGGAGCCTTCAGTACTTC

J: TRBJ1-5
size: NA
D: TRBD1
V: TRBV10-1
CDR3: CASSEKGIGQGVNSNQPQHF
DNA: TGCGCCAGCAGTGAGAAAGGGATTGGACAGGGGGTAAATAGCAATCAGCCCCAGCATTTT

J: TRBJ2-7
size: NA
D: NA
V: TRBV19
CDR3: CASSNPGPWDYEQYF
DNA: TGTGCCAGTAGTAACCCCGGCCCTTGGGACTACGAGCAGTACTTC